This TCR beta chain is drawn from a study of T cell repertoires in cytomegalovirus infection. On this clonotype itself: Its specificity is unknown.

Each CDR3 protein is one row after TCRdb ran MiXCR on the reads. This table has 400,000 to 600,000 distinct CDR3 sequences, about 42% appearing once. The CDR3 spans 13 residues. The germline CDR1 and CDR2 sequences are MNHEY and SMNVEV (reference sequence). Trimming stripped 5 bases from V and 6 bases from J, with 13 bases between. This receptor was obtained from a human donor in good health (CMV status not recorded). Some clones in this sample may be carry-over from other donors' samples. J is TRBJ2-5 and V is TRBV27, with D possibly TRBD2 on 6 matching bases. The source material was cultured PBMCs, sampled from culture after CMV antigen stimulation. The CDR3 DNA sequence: TGTGCCAGCAGTCCATCTAGCGCAAAGACCCAGTACTTC. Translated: CASSPSSAKTQYF.